These T cell receptor beta chains were read from a single sample in a study of CD8 T cells in Susac syndrome. TCRdb re-analysed the immunoSEQ multiplex PCR reads in MiXCR, keeping a single row per CDR3 protein. Of 330,000 or so distinct CDR3 sequences in the sample, around 91% are singletons; the top ten hold approximately 0.18%. What was sequenced was CD8+ T cells from PBMCs. The receptors derive from a human donor with multiple sclerosis. Each CDR3 is given with its conserved first and last residue. The D gene is left open where the match is weak. The size entry is marked missing in some rows and otherwise reads once, few, many or a size class.

j_call: TRBJ1-2
clone_size: -
v_call: TRBV28
d_call: -
cdr3_aa: CASIGRDVYGYTF
cdr3_nt: TGTGCCAGCATCGGCAGGGATGTCTATGGCTACACCTTC

j_call: TRBJ2-7
clone_size: -
v_call: TRBV29-1
d_call: TRBD1
cdr3_aa: CSVGDSVYEQYF
cdr3_nt: TGCAGCGTTGGGGACAGTGTCTACGAGCAGTACTTC

j_call: TRBJ1-2
clone_size: -
v_call: TRBV14
d_call: -
cdr3_aa: CASSPLMTDYYGYTF
cdr3_nt: TGTGCCAGCAGCCCGCTTATGACAGATTACTATGGCTACACCTTC

j_call: TRBJ2-7
clone_size: few
v_call: TRBV11-2
d_call: -
cdr3_aa: CASSMTPLSYEQYF
cdr3_nt: TGTGCCAGCAGCATGACTCCTCTCTCCTACGAGCAGTACTTC

j_call: TRBJ2-3
clone_size: -
v_call: TRBV28
d_call: TRBD2
cdr3_aa: CASATKREISPDTQYF
cdr3_nt: TGTGCCAGCGCCACTAAGCGGGAGATCTCTCCAGATACGCAGTATTTT

j_call: TRBJ2-7
clone_size: few
v_call: TRBV4-1
d_call: TRBD2
cdr3_aa: CASSQEGREDEQYF
cdr3_nt: TGCGCCAGCAGCCAAGAGGGGCGGGAGGACGAGCAGTACTTC

j_call: TRBJ2-3
clone_size: -
v_call: TRBV4-3
d_call: -
cdr3_aa: CASSYTLGGGTDTQYF
cdr3_nt: TGCGCCAGCAGCTACACACTAGGGGGGGGCACAGATACGCAGTATTTT

j_call: TRBJ2-1
clone_size: -
v_call: TRBV19
d_call: -
cdr3_aa: CASSIGTANHEQFF
cdr3_nt: TGTGCCAGTAGTATAGGGACCGCGAACCATGAGCAGTTCTTC

j_call: TRBJ1-2
clone_size: -
v_call: TRBV29-1
d_call: TRBD1
cdr3_aa: CSVLTQTGDYGYTF
cdr3_nt: TGCAGCGTCCTCACCCAGACAGGGGACTATGGCTACACCTTC

j_call: TRBJ2-1
clone_size: -
v_call: TRBV20-1
d_call: TRBD2
cdr3_aa: CSAGGVPGNEQFF
cdr3_nt: TGCAGTGCTGGGGGGGTGCCTGGCAATGAGCAGTTCTTC

j_call: TRBJ2-1
clone_size: -
v_call: TRBV7-9
d_call: -
cdr3_aa: CASSLLTGNRDNEQFF
cdr3_nt: TGTGCCAGCAGCCTCCTGACAGGAAATAGGGACAATGAGCAGTTCTTC

j_call: TRBJ2-5
clone_size: -
v_call: TRBV12-3/TRBV12-4
d_call: TRBD1
cdr3_aa: CASSPGQGIYF
cdr3_nt: TGTGCCAGCAGTCCGGGACAGGGTATTTACTTC

j_call: TRBJ2-7
clone_size: once
v_call: TRBV19
d_call: TRBD2
cdr3_aa: CASSIGSGRGSYEQYF
cdr3_nt: TGTGCCAGTAGTATAGGTAGCGGGAGAGGGTCCTACGAGCAGTACTTC

j_call: TRBJ2-1
clone_size: few
v_call: TRBV6-5
d_call: TRBD2
cdr3_aa: CASSLGLAGDYNEQFF
cdr3_nt: TGTGCCAGCAGTTTGGGGCTAGCGGGAGATTACAATGAGCAGTTCTTC

j_call: TRBJ2-7
clone_size: once
v_call: TRBV7-3
d_call: -
cdr3_aa: CASSLNSGLEQYF
cdr3_nt: TGTGCCAGCAGCCTAAACTCGGGCCTCGAGCAGTACTTC